The 30 T cell receptor beta chains presented below share a single source sample, sequenced in a study of cytomegalovirus exposure and HLA in healthy donors. The method was immunoSEQ multiplex PCR; TCRdb's version includes in-frame clones alone and lacks a portion of them. Among 260,000 or so clones listed, around nine tenths were seen once. The sample taken for sequencing was PBMCs. These receptors were taken from a young woman in good health and CMV-seronegative.

The chain joins TRBV19 to TRBJ2-7, with 8 bases aligning to TRBD2. The CDR3 is 12 residues long. From germline, CDR1 is LNHDA and CDR2 SQIVND (reference sequence). With 6 bases clipped from V and 2 bases from J, the junction kept 0 bases outside the gene matches. The CDR3 is CASSGRAYEQYF. The CDR3 DNA reads TGTGCCAGTAGCGGGAGGGCCTACGAGCAGTACTTC.

This chain connects TRBV28 to TRBJ1-6; D is unclear. CDR1 and CDR2 from the germline V gene are MDHEN and SYDVKM. Trimming took 2 bases from V and 0 from J, leaving 14 bases between them. This CDR3 has 18 residues. The CDR3 sequence is CASSLPTAVISYNSPLHF. CDR3 DNA sequence: TGTGCCAGCAGTTTACCCACAGCAGTGATCTCCTATAATTCACCCCTCCACTTT.

This rearrangement joins TRBV27 to TRBJ2-7; D might be TRBD1 (7 bases). V was pared by 5 bases and J by 9 bases, with 14 bases between. Germline CDR1 MNHEY, CDR2 SMNVEV (reference sequence). The CDR3 extends over 12 amino acids. Written as DNA, the CDR3 is TGTGCCAGCAGTCAGCGACAGGGAGGGCAGTACTTC. Protein: CASSQRQGGQYF.

The chain carries TRBV4-1 and TRBJ1-5; 8 nucleotides align to TRBD1. This CDR3 spans 21 amino acids. With 0 bases clipped from V and 7 bases from J, the junction kept 23 bases outside the gene matches. From germline, CDR1 is MGHRA and CDR2 YSYEKL. DNA of the CDR3: TGCGCCAGCAGCCAAGACCCCACAGGGGGACGCACTCAATCTCTCAACCAGCCCCAGCATTTT. It specifies CASSQDPTGGRTQSLNQPQHF.

This clone was seen only once. Compared with germline, one end of the junction differs, possibly owing to a read error. The chain uses TRBV29-1 and TRBJ2-5; a weak D match, TRBD1 (5 bases). This CDR3 comprises 12 residues. Germline V gene sequence: CDR1 SQVTM, CDR2 ANQGSEA. The CDR3 protein is CSVEDGAQAQYF. CDR3 coding DNA: TGCAGCGTTGAAGATGGGGCCCAGGCCCAATACTTC.

CDR3 sequence reads: CASSIWTGAFF. As DNA, the CDR3 is TGTGCCAGTAGTATCTGGACGGGGGCTTTCTTT. This rearrangement joins TRBV19 to TRBJ1-1; D is unclear. This CDR3 spans 11 amino acids. Trimming pared 3 bases from V and 11 bases from J, leaving 10 bases between. The germline V gene encodes CDR1 LNHDA and CDR2 SQIVND (reference sequence).

DNA for the CDR3: TGTGCCAGCAGACCCGGGACAGTGGGTCAGCCCCAGCATTTT. Translating gives CASRPGTVGQPQHF. V gene TRBV28 combines with J gene TRBJ1-5, with 7 bases fitting TRBD1. The CDR3 is made up of 14 amino acids. V dropped 6 bases and J dropped 6; count of bases not matched to a gene: 8. Germline CDR1 MDHEN, CDR2 SYDVKM.

V gene TRBV28 combines with J gene TRBJ2-6; 10 bases line up with TRBD1. Germline CDR1 and CDR2: MDHEN and SYDVKM. CDR3 length: 17 amino acids. The J segment lost 8 bases and the V segment lost 4 bases, leaving 11 bases of the junction unmatched. CDR3 bases: TGTGCCAGCAGTTGGGAGGGACAGGGGCTGAGGTCCAACGTCCTGACTTTC. It encodes CASSWEGQGLRSNVLTF.

In this sample, this clone turned up a few times. The V gene is TRBV10-1, the J gene TRBJ2-7; 9 bases align to TRBD1. The CDR3 is 13 residues long. Germline lookup yields CDR1 WNHNN and CDR2 SYGVQD (reference sequence). The V gene end was trimmed by 2 bases and the J gene end by 8 bases; junction bases not matched to a gene: 4. In DNA form, the CDR3 reads TGCGCCAGCAGTGAGGTGACAGGGGGACAGCAGTACTTC. It yields the protein CASSEVTGGQQYF.

This chain connects TRBV5-6 to TRBJ1-5; no reliable D call. There are 16 residues in the CDR3. V shed 0 bases and J shed 3 bases, with 13 bases lying between them. Looked up from germline, CDR1 is SGHDT and CDR2 is YYEEEE. CDR3 amino acids: CASSLGPPTNNQPQHF. The CDR3 DNA reads TGTGCCAGCAGCTTGGGTCCGCCAACAAACAATCAGCCCCAGCATTTT.

This chain uses TRBV7-3 with TRBJ2-1, with D maybe TRBD1 (7 bases). This CDR3 has 14 residues. Trimming pared 5 bases from V and 7 bases from J, leaving 15 bases between. CDR1 is SGHTA, CDR2 FQGTGA, per germline. The CDR3 DNA sequence: TGTGCCAGCAGCCCAACCTCAGGGGGGAATGAGCAGTTCTTC. Its translation: CASSPTSGGNEQFF.

The chain combines TRBV27 with TRBJ1-3, with 8 bases lining up with TRBD1. Germline assignment: CDR1 MNHEY and CDR2 SMNVEV (reference sequence). With V trimmed by 5 bases and J by 6 bases, 3 bases remained unmatched. The CDR3 is 13 residues long. The CDR3 region has the DNA TGTGCCAGCAGTCGGACAGGGCAAAACACCATATATTTT. This translates into CASSRTGQNTIYF.

J is TRBJ1-2 and V is TRBV27; perhaps TRBD1 as D (5 bases). Germline loops: CDR1 MNHEY, CDR2 SMNVEV (reference sequence). The V end was cut by 7 bases, the J end by 3 bases, with 12 bases between. The CDR3 covers 13 residues. The CDR3 loop reads CASTPGGDYGYTF. DNA of the CDR3: TGTGCCAGCACCCCCGGAGGGGACTATGGCTACACCTTC.

The CDR3 DNA is TGCGCCAGCAGCTCAGGCGGGGGCGGGACCTACGAGCAGTACTTC. Translating it yields CASSSGGGGTYEQYF. The rearrangement links TRBV5-1 to TRBJ2-7, with D maybe TRBD2 (7 bases). Trimming removed 3 bases from V and 2 bases from J, with 15 bases in between. This CDR3 has 15 residues. Germline lookup yields CDR1 SGHRS and CDR2 YFSETQ.

This chain links TRBV10-3 with TRBJ1-3, with D tentatively TRBD1 (5 bases). The length of the CDR3 is 18 residues. Between the trimmed V and J ends, which lost 0 bases and 2 bases, there was a span of 17 bases. Per germline, CDR1 ENHRY and CDR2 SYGVKD. The CDR3: CAISESPPLGPAGNTIYF. CDR3 in DNA: TGTGCCATCAGTGAGTCCCCGCCCCTGGGGCCGGCTGGAAACACCATATATTTT.

V gene TRBV6-5 combines with J gene TRBJ2-7; possibly TRBD2 for D (6 bases). CDR1 is MNHEY, CDR2 SVGAGI, per germline. This CDR3 comprises 14 residues. Trimming removed 2 bases from V and 6 bases from J, with 14 bases in between. DNA for the CDR3: TGTGCCAGCAGTTACATACTAGCTCCTAGCGAGCAGTACTTC. Its translation: CASSYILAPSEQYF.

The genes are TRBV6-1 and TRBJ1-2; TRBD1 agrees at 9 bases. With V trimmed by 3 bases and J by 5 bases, 10 bases remained unmatched. CDR3 length: 16 residues. Per germline, CDR1 MNHNS and CDR2 SASEGT. CDR3 bases: TGTGCCAGCAGTGAGAACCCGACAGGGGGGGGGTATGGCTACACCTTC. Translation gives CASSENPTGGGYGYTF.

This clone appeared a few times. J is TRBJ1-5 and V is TRBV12-5; possible D gene TRBD1, 6 bases. CDR3 length equals 15 residues. V lost 6 bases and J 7 bases, leaving 19 bases between the germline ends. Germline CDR1 and CDR2: LGHNT and FRNRAP. Written as DNA, the CDR3 is TGTGCTAGTGGCCAGGACAGCGTCCAGGGACAGCCCCAGCATTTT. Amino acids: CASGQDSVQGQPQHF.

V gene TRBV6-5 combines with J gene TRBJ2-7; 8 bases agree with TRBD1. This CDR3 contains 13 residues. Trimming at V came to 4 bases and at J to 6 bases, leaving 5 bases not matched to a gene. The germline gives CDR1 MNHEY, CDR2 SVGAGI. CDR3: CASSLQGAIEQYF. For the CDR3, the DNA is TGTGCCAGCAGTTTGCAGGGGGCCATCGAGCAGTACTTC.

The chain recombines TRBV4-2 with TRBJ2-7, with D perhaps TRBD2 (6 bases). Germline V gene lookup returns CDR1 LGHNA and CDR2 YNFKEQ. This CDR3 has 14 amino acids. Trimming cost V 1 base and J 3 bases, with 10 bases left between them. Here the CDR3 reads CASSQVGSGYEQYF. The CDR3 nucleotides read TGTGCCAGCAGCCAAGTCGGTAGCGGCTACGAGCAGTACTTC.

The chain joins TRBV6-5 to TRBJ2-7; tentative D call: TRBD1 (6 bases). Trimming removed 4 bases at V and 0 bases at J, with 16 bases between. The V gene's germline CDR1 is MNHEY and CDR2 SVGAGI. The CDR3 totals 16 residues. The CDR3: CASSSRRRDNSYEQYF. CDR3 DNA sequence: TGTGCCAGCAGTTCTCGACGCCGGGACAACTCCTACGAGCAGTACTTC.

The chain has TRBV28 and TRBJ1-2; 7 bases match TRBD1. Germline CDR1 and CDR2: MDHEN and SYDVKM. The CDR3 spans 15 residues. Trimming removed 3 bases from V and 10 bases from J; junction bases left unmatched: 14. Written as DNA, the CDR3 is TGTGCCAGCAGTTTTTATGGGCGGGACAGTAAATTCTACACCTTC. Amino acids: CASSFYGRDSKFYTF.

V gene TRBV15 combines with J gene TRBJ1-3, with 8 bases that match TRBD1. The trim removed 3 bases at V and 6 bases at J, leaving 7 bases unmatched. This CDR3 has 15 amino acids. CDR1 LNHNV and CDR2 YYDKDF come from the germline V gene (reference sequence). CDR3 bases: TGTGCCACCAGCAGTAACAGGGGGATAGTAAACACCATATATTTT. This codes for CATSSNRGIVNTIYF.

The chain joins TRBV27 to TRBJ2-6; 8 bases line up with TRBD1. Germline loops: CDR1 MNHEY, CDR2 SMNVEV (reference sequence). The length of the CDR3 is 18 residues. The V gene end was trimmed by 5 bases and the J gene end by 0 bases; junction bases not matched to a gene: 9. The CDR3 region has the DNA TGTGCCAGCAGTCCGGGGGACAGGTTTGTCTCTGGGGCCAACGTCCTGACTTTC. Amino acid sequence: CASSPGDRFVSGANVLTF.

The chain employs TRBV9 and TRBJ2-5, with D unclear. With 4 bases removed from V and 7 bases from J, the gap between germline ends came to 11 bases. Germline V gives CDR1 SGDLS, CDR2 YYNGEE. The CDR3 is 12 amino acids. CDR3 DNA sequence: TGTGCCAGCAGCCCAAACACGGGGACCCAGTACTTC. As protein: CASSPNTGTQYF.

The genes are TRBV10-3 and TRBJ2-3; D is perhaps TRBD2 (7 bases). This CDR3 region has 13 residues. Germline V gives CDR1 ENHRY, CDR2 SYGVKD. V was trimmed by 9 bases and J by 3 bases, leaving 13 bases between them. The chain's CDR3 is CAIGGRETDTQYF. In DNA, the CDR3 is TGTGCCATTGGGGGGCGGGAGACAGATACGCAGTATTTT.

J is TRBJ1-1 and V is TRBV6-5; no clear D gene. This CDR3 comprises 15 residues. V shed 0 bases and J shed 1 base, with 9 bases lying between them. Per the germline V gene, CDR1 is MNHEY and CDR2 is SVGAGI. CDR3 sequence: CASSYSRLQNTEAFF. CDR3 coding DNA: TGTGCCAGCAGTTACTCGCGACTTCAGAACACTGAAGCTTTCTTT.

The chain recombines TRBV19 with TRBJ2-7, with 12 bases aligning to TRBD2. CDR1 and CDR2 (germline): LNHDA, SQIVND (reference sequence). Germline trimming cut 9 bases from V and 3 bases from J; bases unmatched to any gene: 9. CDR3 length: 15 residues. CDR3 residues: CASSRLAGDRYEQYF. CDR3 in DNA: TGTGCCAGCTCTAGACTAGCGGGAGATCGCTACGAGCAGTACTTC.

V usage is TRBV4-1 and J usage is TRBJ2-5; 8 bases map to TRBD1. The V and J ends lost 3 bases and 5 bases, in that order; junction bases with no gene match: 2. Germline CDR1 and CDR2: MGHRA and YSYEKL. The CDR3 contains 13 residues. The CDR3 loop is CASSQGTGETQYF. The CDR3 nucleotides are TGCGCCAGCAGCCAGGGGACAGGCGAGACCCAGTACTTC.

The chain has TRBV5-1 and TRBJ2-3; 9 nucleotides match TRBD2. CDR3 length: 14 amino acids. Germline values: CDR1 SGHRS, CDR2 YFSETQ. The J segment lost 2 bases and the V segment lost 7 bases, leaving 5 bases of the junction unmatched. This chain's CDR3 is CASGLAGNTDTQYF. CDR3 nucleotide sequence: TGCGCCAGCGGTCTAGCGGGAAACACAGATACGCAGTATTTT.